This TCR beta chain derives from a study of blood T cell repertoires in COVID-19. Study at large: The samples span acute and convalescent COVID-19 from the United States, Italy and Spain. Sample material is recorded as cDNA or gDNA derived from T cells, B-cell-depleted T cells, or PBMCs.

The V segment lost 7 bases and the J segment 0 bases; nucleotides outside the gene matches: 2. Germline CDR1 is KGHDR and CDR2 is SFDVKD. The CDR3 is made up of 13 amino acids. Per the original data handling: Amplification from reference gene primers served as the basis for estimated nucleated cell counts. Assay: immunoSEQ multiplex PCR; the TCRdb copy retains only in-frame clones and omits some. V, J and clone size are taken as reported in that table, and D and trimming were inferred from the DNA itself. The repertoire has about 150,000 clones, approximately 86% of them found once; the top ten carry approximately 7%.

The receptor was isolated from a man in his fifties with active or convalescent COVID-19. The source material was peripheral blood. The chain joins TRBV24-1 to TRBJ2-7; 7 bases align to TRBD2. Here the CDR3 reads CATSGGTSYEQYF. The CDR3 nucleotides are TGTGCCACCAGCGGGGGGACCTCCTACGAGCAGTACTTC.